The clone carrying this T cell receptor (beta chain) was observed a handful of times. Its antigen remains unidentified. TCRdb reprocessed the 5' RACE reads via MiXCR and lists one record per CDR3 protein. Of fewer than 650,000 distinct CDR3 sequences in the sample, approximately 12% are singletons; the top ten hold under 7.5%. This sample stems from a study of CD8 T cells in ankylosing spondylitis. Study-wide points: Among TCR beta sequences, a motif of several highly homologous variants appeared characteristic of ankylosing spondylitis blood.

J lost 1 base, V lost 5 bases, and 4 bases had no gene match. The CDR3 has 15 amino acids. Germline-derived CDR1 and CDR2 are DFQATT and SNEGSKA (reference sequence). The TCR comes from a male donor with ankylosing spondylitis. What was sequenced was blood, either unsorted or a sorted T cell fraction (not recorded which). The rearrangement joins TRBV20-1 to TRBJ2-1, with 11 nucleotides matching TRBD2. The CDR3 loop reads CSAGTSGGSYNEQFF. Written as DNA, the CDR3 is TGCAGTGCTGGGACTAGCGGTGGGTCCTACAATGAGCAGTTCTTC.